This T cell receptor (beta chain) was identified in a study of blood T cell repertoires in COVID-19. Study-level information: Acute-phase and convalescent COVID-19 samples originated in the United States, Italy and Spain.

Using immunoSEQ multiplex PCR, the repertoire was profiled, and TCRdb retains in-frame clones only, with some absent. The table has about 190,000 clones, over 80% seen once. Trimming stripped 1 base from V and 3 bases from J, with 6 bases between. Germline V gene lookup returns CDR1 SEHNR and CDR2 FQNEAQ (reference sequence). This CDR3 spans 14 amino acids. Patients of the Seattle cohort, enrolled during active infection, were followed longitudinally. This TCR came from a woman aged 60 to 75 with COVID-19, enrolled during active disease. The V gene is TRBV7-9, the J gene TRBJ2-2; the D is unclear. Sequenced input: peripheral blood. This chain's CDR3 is CASSLGGYTGELFF. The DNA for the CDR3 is TGTGCCAGCAGCTTAGGAGGTTACACCGGGGAGCTGTTTTTT.